This T cell receptor (beta chain) was documented in a study of STAT5B mutations in CD4+ large granular lymphocyte leukemia. A few counts support this clone. The target antigen is unknown. Points from the study as a whole: Top patient clones used TRBV06 genes more often: 8/27 versus 2/35 in controls.

Source study methods: Productive clonotypes were detectable down to 2.59 x 10-5 frequency. Some clones are missing from TCRdb's copy, which holds only in-frame ones; the method was immunoSEQ multiplex PCR. V and J calls and clone size follow that table, whereas D and trimming were derived from the DNA. The data show approximately 34,000 clones, with roughly 72% seen just once and roughly 2% held by the top ten. Trimming took 5 bases from V and 7 from J, leaving 24 bases between them. CDR3 length equals 17 residues. Germline V gives CDR1 SGHTA, CDR2 FQGNSA. The source of this sequence is a human donor in good health. V usage is TRBV7-2 and J usage is TRBJ2-1; D might be TRBD1 or TRBD2, each matching 5 bases. The sample consisted of CD4+ T cells from blood buffy coats. This chain's CDR3 is CASSDSRLGTAWNEQFF. The CDR3, as DNA: TGTGCCAGCAGCGATAGTAGGCTCGGGACGGCCTGGAATGAGCAGTTCTTC.